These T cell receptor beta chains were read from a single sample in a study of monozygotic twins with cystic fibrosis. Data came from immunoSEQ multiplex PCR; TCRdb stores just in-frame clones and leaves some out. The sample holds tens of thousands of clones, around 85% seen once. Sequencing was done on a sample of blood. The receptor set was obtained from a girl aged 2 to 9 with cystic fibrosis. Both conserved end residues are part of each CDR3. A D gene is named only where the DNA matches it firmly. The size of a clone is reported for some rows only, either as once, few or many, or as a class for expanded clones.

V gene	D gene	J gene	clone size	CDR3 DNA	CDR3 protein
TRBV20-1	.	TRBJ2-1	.	TGCAGTGCTAGACTGGGTGAAGTCTTC	CSARLGEVF
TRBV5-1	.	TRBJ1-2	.	TGCGCCAGCAGCGAGGATTCAGGGGTGCCAAACTATGGCTACACCTTC	CASSEDSGVPNYGYTF
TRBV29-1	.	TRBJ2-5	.	TGCAGCGTTGTGGGACGGTACCAAGAGACCCAGTACTTC	CSVVGRYQETQYF
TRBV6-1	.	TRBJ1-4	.	TGTGCCAGCAGTGAATGGGAGGGGTTGGATGAAAAACTGTTTTTT	CASSEWEGLDEKLFF
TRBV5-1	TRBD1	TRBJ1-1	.	TGCGCCAGCAGCCCAGGACAGGGGGCAATGAACACTGAAGCTTTCTTT	CASSPGQGAMNTEAFF
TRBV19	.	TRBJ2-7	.	TGTGCCAGTAGTATAGTATGGCAGGCCACCTACGAGCAGTACTTC	CASSIVWQATYEQYF
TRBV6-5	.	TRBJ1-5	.	TGTGCCAGCAGCCGGGACAACAATCAGCCCCAGCATTTT	CASSRDNNQPQHF
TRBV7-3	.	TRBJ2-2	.	TGTGCCAGCAGCGCTGGTAACTCCGCCGGGGAGCTGTTTTTT	CASSAGNSAGELFF
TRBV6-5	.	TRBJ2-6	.	TGTGCCAGCAGCTCTGGGGCCAACGTCCTGACTTTC	CASSSGANVLTF
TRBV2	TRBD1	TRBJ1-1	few	TGTGCCAGCAGTCGACAGGGCCGGGACACTGAAGCTTTCTTT	CASSRQGRDTEAFF
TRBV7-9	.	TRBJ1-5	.	TGTGCCAGCAGCTTAGGATCCCACGGAGATCAGCCCCAGCATTTT	CASSLGSHGDQPQHF
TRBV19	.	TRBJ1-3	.	TGTGCCAGTCGACAGTCCCGCTCTGGAAACACCATATATTTT	CASRQSRSGNTIYF
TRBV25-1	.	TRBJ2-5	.	TGTGCCAGCAGTGAACTGGAGCAAGAGACCCAGTACTTC	CASSELEQETQYF
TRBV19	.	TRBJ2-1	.	TGTGCCAGTAGTATAAATGGGGGAGTAACCTACAATGAGCAGTTCTTC	CASSINGGVTYNEQFF